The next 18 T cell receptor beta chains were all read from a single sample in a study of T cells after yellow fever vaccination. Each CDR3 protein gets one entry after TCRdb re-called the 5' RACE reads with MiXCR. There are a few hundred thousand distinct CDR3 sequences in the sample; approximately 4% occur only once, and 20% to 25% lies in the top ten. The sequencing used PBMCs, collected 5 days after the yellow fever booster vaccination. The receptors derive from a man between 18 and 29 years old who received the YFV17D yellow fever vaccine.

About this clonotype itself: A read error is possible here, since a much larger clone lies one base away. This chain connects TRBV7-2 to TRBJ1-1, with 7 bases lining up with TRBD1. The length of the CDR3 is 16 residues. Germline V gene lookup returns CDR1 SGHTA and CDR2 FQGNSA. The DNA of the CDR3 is TGTGCCAGCAGACATGCCGCCGACAGGGAATACACTGAAGGTTTCTTT. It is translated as CASRHAADREYTEGFF. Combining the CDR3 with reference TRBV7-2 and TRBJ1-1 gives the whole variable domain GAGVSQSPSNKVTEKGKDVELRCDPISGHTALYWYRQSLGQGLEFLIYFQGNSAPDKSGLPSDRFSAERTGGSVSTLTIQRTQQEDSAVYLCASRHAADREYTEGFFGQGTRLTVV.

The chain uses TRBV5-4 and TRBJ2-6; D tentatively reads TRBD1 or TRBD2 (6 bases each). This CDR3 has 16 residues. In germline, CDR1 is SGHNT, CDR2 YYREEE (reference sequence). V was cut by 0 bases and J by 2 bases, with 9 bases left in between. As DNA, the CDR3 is TGTGCCAGCAGCTTGGTGGGGGGCCCTGGGGCCAACGTCCTGACTTTC. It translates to CASSLVGGPGANVLTF. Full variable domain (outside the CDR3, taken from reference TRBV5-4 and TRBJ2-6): ETGVTQSPTHLIKTRGQQVTLRCSSQSGHNTVSWYQQALGQGPQFIFQYYREEENGRGNFPPRFSGLQFPNYSSELNVNALELDDSALYLCASSLVGGPGANVLTFGAGSRLTVL.

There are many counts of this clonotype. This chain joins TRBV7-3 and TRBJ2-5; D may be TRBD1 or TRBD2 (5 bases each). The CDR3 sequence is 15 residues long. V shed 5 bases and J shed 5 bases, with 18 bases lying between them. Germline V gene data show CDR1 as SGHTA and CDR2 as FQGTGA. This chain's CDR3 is CASSRTGGASETQYF. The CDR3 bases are TGTGCCAGCAGCCGGACGGGTGGGGCTAGCGAGACCCAGTACTTC.

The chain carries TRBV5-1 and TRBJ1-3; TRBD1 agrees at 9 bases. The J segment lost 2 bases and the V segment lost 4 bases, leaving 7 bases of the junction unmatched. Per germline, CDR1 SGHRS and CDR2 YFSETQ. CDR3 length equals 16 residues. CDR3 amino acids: CASSLQGAETGNTIYF. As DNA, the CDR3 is TGCGCCAGCAGCCTACAGGGGGCAGAGACTGGAAACACCATATATTTT.

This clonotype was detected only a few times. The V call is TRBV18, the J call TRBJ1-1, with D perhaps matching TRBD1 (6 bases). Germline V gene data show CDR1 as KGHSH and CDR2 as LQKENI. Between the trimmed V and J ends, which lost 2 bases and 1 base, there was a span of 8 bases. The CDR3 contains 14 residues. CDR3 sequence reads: CASSPVTGNTEAFF. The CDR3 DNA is TGTGCCAGCTCACCAGTGACAGGGAACACTGAAGCTTTCTTT.

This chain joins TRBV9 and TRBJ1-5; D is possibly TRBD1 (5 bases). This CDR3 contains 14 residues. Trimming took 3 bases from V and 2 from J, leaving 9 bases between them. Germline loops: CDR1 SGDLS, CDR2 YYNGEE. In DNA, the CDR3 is TGTGCCAGCAGCGGTGACAGCGGCAATCAGCCCCAGCATTTT. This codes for CASSGDSGNQPQHF. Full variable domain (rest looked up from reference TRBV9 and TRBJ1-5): DSGVTQTPKHLITATGQRVTLRCSPRSGDLSVYWYQQSLDQGLQFLIQYYNGEERAKGNILERFSAQQFPDLHSELNLSSLELGDSALYFCASSGDSGNQPQHFGDGTRLSIL.

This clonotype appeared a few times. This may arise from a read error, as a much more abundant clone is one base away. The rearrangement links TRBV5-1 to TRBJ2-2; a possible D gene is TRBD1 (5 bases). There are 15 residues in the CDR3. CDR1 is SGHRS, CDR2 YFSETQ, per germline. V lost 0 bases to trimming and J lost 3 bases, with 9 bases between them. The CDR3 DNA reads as TGCGCCAGCAGCTTGGCCAGGGTCGACACCGGGGAGCTGTTTTTT. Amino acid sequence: CASSLARVDTGELFF.

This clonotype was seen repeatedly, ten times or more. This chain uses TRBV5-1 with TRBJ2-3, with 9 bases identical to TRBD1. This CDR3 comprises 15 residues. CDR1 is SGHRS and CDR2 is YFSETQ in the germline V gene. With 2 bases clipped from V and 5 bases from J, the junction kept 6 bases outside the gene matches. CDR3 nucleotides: TGCGCCAGCAGCTTTCAACAGGGGGCAAAAGATACGCAGTATTTT. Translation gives CASSFQQGAKDTQYF.

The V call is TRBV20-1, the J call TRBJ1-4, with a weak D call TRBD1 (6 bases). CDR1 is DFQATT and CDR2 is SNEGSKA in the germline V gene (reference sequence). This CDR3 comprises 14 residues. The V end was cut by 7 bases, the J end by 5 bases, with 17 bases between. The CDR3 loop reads CSGSRDNGNEKLFF. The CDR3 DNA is TGCAGTGGTAGCCGGGACAACGGGAATGAAAAACTGTTTTTT.

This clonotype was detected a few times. CDR3 nucleotides: TGTGCCAGCAGTCTTTCGACAGGGGACTCCTATAATTCACCCCTCCACTTT. Residues: CASSLSTGDSYNSPLHF. This rearrangement joins TRBV12-3 or TRBV12-4 to TRBJ1-6; 8 bases align to TRBD1. J gave up 0 bases and V 5 bases, and 6 bases lay outside the gene matches. This CDR3 comprises 17 residues.

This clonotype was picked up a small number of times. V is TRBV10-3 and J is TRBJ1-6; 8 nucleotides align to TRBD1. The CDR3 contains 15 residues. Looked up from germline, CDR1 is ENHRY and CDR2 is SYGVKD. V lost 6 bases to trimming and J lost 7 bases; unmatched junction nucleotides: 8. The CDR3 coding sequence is TGTGCCATCAGCGATTCGACAGGGGCGAATTCACCCCTCCACTTT. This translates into CAISDSTGANSPLHF.

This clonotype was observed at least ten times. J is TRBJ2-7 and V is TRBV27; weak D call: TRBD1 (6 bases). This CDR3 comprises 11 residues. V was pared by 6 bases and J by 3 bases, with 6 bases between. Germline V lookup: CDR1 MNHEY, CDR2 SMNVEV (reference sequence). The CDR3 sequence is CASRQGYEQYF. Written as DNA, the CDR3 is TGTGCCAGCAGACAGGGCTACGAGCAGTACTTC.

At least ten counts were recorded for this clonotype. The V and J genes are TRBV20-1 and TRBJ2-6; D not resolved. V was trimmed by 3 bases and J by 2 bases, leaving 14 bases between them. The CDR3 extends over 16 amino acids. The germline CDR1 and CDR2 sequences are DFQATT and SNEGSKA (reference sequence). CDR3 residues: CSASPLGPAGANVLTF. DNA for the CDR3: TGCAGTGCTAGCCCCCTAGGGCCTGCTGGGGCCAACGTCCTGACTTTC.

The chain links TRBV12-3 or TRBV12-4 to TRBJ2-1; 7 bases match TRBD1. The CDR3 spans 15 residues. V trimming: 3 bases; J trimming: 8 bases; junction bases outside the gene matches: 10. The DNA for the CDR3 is TGTGCCAGCAGTTTCTCAGGGGGTTCTTTTTATGAGCAGTTCTTC. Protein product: CASSFSGGSFYEQFF.

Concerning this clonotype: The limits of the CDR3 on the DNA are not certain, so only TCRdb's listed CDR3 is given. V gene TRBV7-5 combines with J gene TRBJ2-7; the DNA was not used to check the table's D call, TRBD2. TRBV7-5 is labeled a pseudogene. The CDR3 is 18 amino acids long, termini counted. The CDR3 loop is CISVPEAHPKDLAGEQYF.

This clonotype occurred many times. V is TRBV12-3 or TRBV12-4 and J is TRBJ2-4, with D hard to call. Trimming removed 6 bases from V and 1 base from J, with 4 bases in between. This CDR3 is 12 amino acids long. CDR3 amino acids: CASSRAKNIQYF. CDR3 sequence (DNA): TGTGCCAGCAGCCGTGCCAAAAACATTCAGTACTTC.

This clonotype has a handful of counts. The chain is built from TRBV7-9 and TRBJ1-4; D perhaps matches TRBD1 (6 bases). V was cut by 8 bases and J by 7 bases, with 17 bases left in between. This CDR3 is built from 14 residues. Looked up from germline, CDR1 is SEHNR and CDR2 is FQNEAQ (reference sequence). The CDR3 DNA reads TGTGCCAGCGGATGGGACCTCAGGGGTGAAAAACTGTTTTTT. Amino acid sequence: CASGWDLRGEKLFF.

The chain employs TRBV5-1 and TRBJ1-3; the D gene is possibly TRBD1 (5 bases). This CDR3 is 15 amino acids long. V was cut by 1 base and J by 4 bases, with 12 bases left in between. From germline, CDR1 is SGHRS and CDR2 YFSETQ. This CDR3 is CASSLQGMSGNTIYF. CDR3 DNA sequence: TGCGCCAGCAGCTTGCAGGGAATGAGCGGAAACACCATATATTTT.